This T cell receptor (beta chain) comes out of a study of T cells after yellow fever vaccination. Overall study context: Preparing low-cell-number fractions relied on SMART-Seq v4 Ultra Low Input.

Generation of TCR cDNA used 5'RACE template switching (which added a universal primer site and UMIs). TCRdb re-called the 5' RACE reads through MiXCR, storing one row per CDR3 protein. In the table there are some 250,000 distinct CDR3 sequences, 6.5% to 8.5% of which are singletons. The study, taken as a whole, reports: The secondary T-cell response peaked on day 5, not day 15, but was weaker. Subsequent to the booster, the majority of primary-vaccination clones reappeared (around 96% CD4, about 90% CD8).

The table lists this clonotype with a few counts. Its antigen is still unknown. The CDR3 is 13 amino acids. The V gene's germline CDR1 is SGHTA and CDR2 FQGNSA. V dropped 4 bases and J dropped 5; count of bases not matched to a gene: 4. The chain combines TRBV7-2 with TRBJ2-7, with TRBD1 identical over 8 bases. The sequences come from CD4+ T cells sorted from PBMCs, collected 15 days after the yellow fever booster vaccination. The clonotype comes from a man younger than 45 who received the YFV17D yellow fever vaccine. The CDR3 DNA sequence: TGTGCCAGCAGCTGGACAGGGAACCACGAGCAGTACTTC. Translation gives CASSWTGNHEQYF.